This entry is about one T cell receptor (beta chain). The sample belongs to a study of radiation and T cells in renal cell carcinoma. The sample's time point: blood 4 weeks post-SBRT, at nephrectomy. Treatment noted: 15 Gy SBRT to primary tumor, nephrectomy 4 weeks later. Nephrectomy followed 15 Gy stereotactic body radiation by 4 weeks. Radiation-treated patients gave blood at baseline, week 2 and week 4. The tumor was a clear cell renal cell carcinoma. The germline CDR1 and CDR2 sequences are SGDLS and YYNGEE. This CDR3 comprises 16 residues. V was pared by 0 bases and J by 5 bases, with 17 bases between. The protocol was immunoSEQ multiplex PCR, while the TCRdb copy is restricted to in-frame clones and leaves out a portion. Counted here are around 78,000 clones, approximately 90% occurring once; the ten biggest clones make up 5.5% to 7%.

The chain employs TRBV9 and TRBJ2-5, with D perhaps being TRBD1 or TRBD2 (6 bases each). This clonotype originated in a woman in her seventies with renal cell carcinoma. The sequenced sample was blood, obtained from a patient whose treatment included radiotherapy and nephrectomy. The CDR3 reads CASSVEGGRGWETQYF. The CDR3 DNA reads TGTGCCAGCAGCGTAGAGGGAGGCAGGGGTTGGGAGACCCAGTACTTC.